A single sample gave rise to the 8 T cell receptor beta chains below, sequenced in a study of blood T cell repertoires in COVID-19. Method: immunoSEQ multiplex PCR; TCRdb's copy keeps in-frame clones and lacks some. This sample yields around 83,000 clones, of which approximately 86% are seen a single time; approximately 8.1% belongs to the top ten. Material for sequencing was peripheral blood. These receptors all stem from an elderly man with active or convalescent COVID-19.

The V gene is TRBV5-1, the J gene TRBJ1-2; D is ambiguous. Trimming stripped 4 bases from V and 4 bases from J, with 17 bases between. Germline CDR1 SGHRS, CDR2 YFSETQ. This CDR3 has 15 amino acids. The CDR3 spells CASSHGGTGFYGYTF. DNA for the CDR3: TGCGCCAGCAGCCATGGTGGTACGGGATTCTATGGCTACACCTTC.

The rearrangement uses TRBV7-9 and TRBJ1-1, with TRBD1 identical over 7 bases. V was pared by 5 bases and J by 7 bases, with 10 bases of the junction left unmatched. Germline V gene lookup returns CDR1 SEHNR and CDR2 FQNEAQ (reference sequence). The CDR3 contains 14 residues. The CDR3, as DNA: TGTGCCAGCAGCCAAGGGGGCACGGGCGGTGAAGCTTTCTTT. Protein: CASSQGGTGGEAFF.

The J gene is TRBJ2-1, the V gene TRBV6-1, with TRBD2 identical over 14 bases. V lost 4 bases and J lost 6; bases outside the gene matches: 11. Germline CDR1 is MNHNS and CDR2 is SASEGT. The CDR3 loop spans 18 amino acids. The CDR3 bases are TGTGCCAGCAGTGGAGAGGGACTAGCGGGAGTTCGTGGCAATGAGCAGTTCTTC. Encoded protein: CASSGEGLAGVRGNEQFF.

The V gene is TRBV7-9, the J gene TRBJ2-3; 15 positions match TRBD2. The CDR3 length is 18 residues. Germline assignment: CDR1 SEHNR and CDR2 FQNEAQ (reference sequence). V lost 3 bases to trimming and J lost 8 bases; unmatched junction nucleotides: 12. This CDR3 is CASSFLSSGTSGRSTQYF. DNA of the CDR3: TGTGCCAGCAGCTTTCTAAGCTCCGGGACTAGCGGGAGGAGTACGCAGTATTTT.

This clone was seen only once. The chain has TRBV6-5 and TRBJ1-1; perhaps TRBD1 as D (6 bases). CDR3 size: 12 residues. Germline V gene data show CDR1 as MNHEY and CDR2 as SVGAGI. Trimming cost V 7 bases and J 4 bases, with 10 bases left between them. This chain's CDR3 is CASNQGGTEAFF. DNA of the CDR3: TGTGCCAGCAACCAAGGGGGCACTGAAGCTTTCTTT.

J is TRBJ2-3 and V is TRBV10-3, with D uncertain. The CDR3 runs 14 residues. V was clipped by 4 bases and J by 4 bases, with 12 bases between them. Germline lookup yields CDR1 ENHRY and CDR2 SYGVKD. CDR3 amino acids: CAISAGFSADTQYF. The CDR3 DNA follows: TGTGCCATCAGTGCCGGGTTTTCGGCAGATACGCAGTATTTT.

The CDR3: CASSLPSKNIQYF. Here the CDR3 DNA reads TGCGCCAGCAGCTTACCGAGCAAAAACATTCAGTACTTC. This chain connects TRBV5-1 to TRBJ2-4; D not resolved. Germline loops: CDR1 SGHRS, CDR2 YFSETQ. Trimming pared 2 bases from V and 3 bases from J, leaving 6 bases between. CDR3 size: 13 residues.

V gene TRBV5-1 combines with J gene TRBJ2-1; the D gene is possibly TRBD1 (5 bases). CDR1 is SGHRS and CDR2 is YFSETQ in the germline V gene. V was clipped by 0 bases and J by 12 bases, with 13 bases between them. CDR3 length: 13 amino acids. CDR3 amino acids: CASSLVVGEGQFF. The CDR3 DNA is TGCGCCAGCAGCTTGGTAGTAGGGGAAGGGCAGTTCTTC. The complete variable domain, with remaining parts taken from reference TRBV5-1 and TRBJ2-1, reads KAGVTQTPRYLIKTRGQQVTLSCSPISGHRSVSWYQQTPGQGLQFLFEYFSETQRNKGNFPGRFSGRQFSNSRSEMNVSTLELGDSALYLCASSLVVGEGQFFGPGTRLTVL.